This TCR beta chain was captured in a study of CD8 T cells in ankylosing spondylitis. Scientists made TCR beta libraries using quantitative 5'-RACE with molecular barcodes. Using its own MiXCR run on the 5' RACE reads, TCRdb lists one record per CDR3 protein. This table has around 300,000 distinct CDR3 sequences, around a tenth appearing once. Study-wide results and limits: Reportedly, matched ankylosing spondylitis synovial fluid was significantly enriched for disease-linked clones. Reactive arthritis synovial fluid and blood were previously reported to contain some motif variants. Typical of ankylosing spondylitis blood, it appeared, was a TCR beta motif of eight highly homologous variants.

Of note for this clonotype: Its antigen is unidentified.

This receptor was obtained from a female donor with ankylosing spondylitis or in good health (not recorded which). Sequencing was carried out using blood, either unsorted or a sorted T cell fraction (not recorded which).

The DNA of the CDR3 is TGTGCCAGTAGTAGTCCGGGAGGGACCGGGGAGCTGTTTTTT. Translated: CASSSPGGTGELFF. The chain is built from TRBV19 and TRBJ2-2, with 8 positions matching TRBD2. Trimming cost V 4 bases and J 5 bases; bases outside gene matches: 3. CDR3 length: 14 amino acids. Per germline, CDR1 LNHDA and CDR2 SQIVND (reference sequence).